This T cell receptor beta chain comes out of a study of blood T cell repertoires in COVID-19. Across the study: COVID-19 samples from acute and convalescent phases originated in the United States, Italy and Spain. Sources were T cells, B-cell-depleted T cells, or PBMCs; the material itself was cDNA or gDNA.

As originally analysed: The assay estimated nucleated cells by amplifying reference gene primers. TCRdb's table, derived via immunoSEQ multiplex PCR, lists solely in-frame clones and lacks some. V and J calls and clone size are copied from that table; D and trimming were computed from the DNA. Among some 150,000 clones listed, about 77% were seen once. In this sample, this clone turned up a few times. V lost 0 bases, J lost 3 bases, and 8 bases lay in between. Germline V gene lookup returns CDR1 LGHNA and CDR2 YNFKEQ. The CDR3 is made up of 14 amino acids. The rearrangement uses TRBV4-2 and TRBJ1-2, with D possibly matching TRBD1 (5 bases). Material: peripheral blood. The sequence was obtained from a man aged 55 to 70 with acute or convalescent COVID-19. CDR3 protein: CASSQEKGYYGYTF. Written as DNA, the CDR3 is TGTGCCAGCAGCCAAGAGAAGGGGTACTATGGCTACACCTTC.